The text below deals with one T cell receptor beta chain. Its target is unknown. The CDR3 contains 15 residues. V lost 2 bases and J lost 3, with 11 bases in between. Germline V gives CDR1 MNHEY, CDR2 SMNVEV (reference sequence). Repertoires were sampled repeatedly during chemoradiotherapy. The data originate from a study of chemoradiotherapy in HPV16-positive cancers. Across the study: Two HPV16-positive patients' cells yielded candidate HPV-specific clones and common motifs.

Study-wide results and caveats: During treatment, candidate HPV-specific clones and E7-related motifs expanded in tumor.

The table came from immunoSEQ multiplex PCR; TCRdb's copy has only in-frame clones and leaves some out. The table records roughly 40,000 clones, under 80% of them present only once. The chain carries TRBV27 and TRBJ2-1; D is perhaps TRBD2 (7 bases). Sequencing was performed on blood, taken from a patient who underwent chemoradiotherapy. This TCR came from a human donor with HPV-associated anogenital cancer. CDR3 DNA sequence: TGTGCCAGCAGTTTAGTGCGGGGGCTCTACAATGAGCAGTTCTTC. Amino acids: CASSLVRGLYNEQFF.